The 9 T cell receptor beta chains reported below all come from one sample, sequenced in a study of blood T cell repertoires in COVID-19. Profiled with immunoSEQ multiplex PCR; TCRdb holds only in-frame clones, not every one. The sample lists 320,000 or so clones; 85% were seen once. The sequenced sample was PBMCs or T cells enriched from blood (not recorded which). The receptors were sampled from a woman under 40 who had been exposed to COVID-19.

This clone was seen a handful of times. The gene calls are TRBV7-9 and TRBJ1-5; D not certain. Germline V gene data show CDR1 as SEHNR and CDR2 as FQNEAQ (reference sequence). The ends were cut back, 1 base at V and 3 bases at J, with 4 bases in the middle. The CDR3 is made up of 13 amino acids. The CDR3 loop reads CASSLGANQPQHF. The CDR3 region has the DNA TGTGCCAGCAGCTTAGGAGCCAATCAGCCCCAGCATTTT.

The chain links TRBV5-5 to TRBJ2-7; TRBD2 is a possible D gene (6 bases). From germline, CDR1 is SGHKS and CDR2 YYEKEE (reference sequence). The CDR3 totals 13 residues. V gave up 5 bases and J gave up 3 bases, with 12 bases separating them. The CDR3, as DNA: TGTGCCAGCAGACTCCGGGAGAGCTACGAGCAGTACTTC. This codes for CASRLRESYEQYF.

The rearrangement uses TRBV28 and TRBJ2-1; TRBD2 matches 7 bases. From germline, CDR1 is MDHEN and CDR2 SYDVKM. Unmatched junction bases numbered 4, after V lost 11 bases and J lost 0 bases. The CDR3 has 13 residues. The CDR3 sequence: CAARGVSYNEQFF. The CDR3 DNA reads TGTGCCGCTCGGGGGGTCTCCTACAATGAGCAGTTCTTC.

This chain joins TRBV3-1 (or the pseudogene TRBV3-2) and TRBJ2-3, with TRBD2 matching 9 bases. The V gene's germline CDR1 is LGHDT and CDR2 YNNKEL (reference sequence). This CDR3 has 16 residues. The junction had 14 bases not matched to a gene; V was cut back by 11 bases and J by 2 bases. CDR3 nucleotide sequence: TGTGCCCGGTCAGAGCGGGGGGTCTTGATCACAGATACGCAGTATTTT. Translating gives CARSERGVLITDTQYF.

This chain joins TRBV7-5 and TRBJ2-7; the DNA was not used to check the table's D call, TRBD2. TRBV7-5 is deemed a pseudogene. This CDR3 is built from 18 residues. The CDR3, as DNA: TGTGTCAGAAGCTTAGCTAGCTCCAGAGACCCCCTACGTGTCGAGCAGTACTTC. Its protein is CVRSLASSRDPLRVEQYF.

V is TRBV6-2 or TRBV6-3 and J is TRBJ2-1, with 7 bases that match TRBD2. V lost 6 bases to trimming and J lost 7 bases; unmatched junction nucleotides: 6. The CDR3 has 13 amino acids. CDR1 is MNHEY, CDR2 SVGEGT, per germline. This chain's CDR3 is CASSPTSANEQFF. CDR3 in DNA: TGTGCCAGCAGCCCCACTAGCGCGAATGAGCAGTTCTTC.

The chain has TRBV3-1 (or the pseudogene TRBV3-2) and TRBJ2-2; 8 bases are a match to TRBD2. Germline-derived CDR1 and CDR2 are LGHDT and YNNKEL (reference sequence). The CDR3 consists of 16 residues. V trimming: 1 base; J trimming: 6 bases; junction bases outside the gene matches: 7. DNA for the CDR3: TGTGCCAGCAGCCAAGGTGTGAGACTAGCGCCCGGGGAGCTGTTTTTT. This translates into CASSQGVRLAPGELFF.

This clone was observed once. This chain uses TRBV28 with TRBJ1-5; TRBD1 is a possible D gene (6 bases). Germline CDR1 is MDHEN and CDR2 is SYDVKM. V was clipped by 2 bases and J by 0 bases, with 17 bases between them. The CDR3 consists of 18 residues. CDR3 region: CASSLRDGGRYSNQPQHF. DNA of the CDR3: TGTGCCAGCAGTTTACGGGATGGGGGCCGATATAGCAATCAGCCCCAGCATTTT.

This chain links TRBV6-1 with TRBJ1-2; possibly TRBD1 for D (6 bases). Trimming cost V 0 bases and J 0 bases, with 8 bases left between them. CDR3 length: 15 residues. Germline-derived CDR1 and CDR2 are MNHNS and SASEGT. The CDR3 DNA reads TGTGCCAGCAGTGAAGCCGGGACATCTAACTATGGCTACACCTTC. Translated: CASSEAGTSNYGYTF.